Presented here are 8 T cell receptor beta chains from one specimen sequenced in a study of shared clonotypes between healthy human individuals. The data were produced by immunoSEQ multiplex PCR, yet TCRdb's version contains in-frame clones alone and is incomplete. The sample has 500,000 to 650,000 clones, around 80% seen once. Sequencing input: PBMCs. These receptors were obtained from a woman between 35 and 50 years old in good health. Some clones in this sample may be carry-over from other donors' samples.

This clone was seen repeatedly, ten times or more. This chain joins TRBV10-2 and TRBJ1-1; D not certain. The CDR3 loop spans 13 amino acids. V was trimmed by 5 bases and J by 6 bases, leaving 13 bases between them. The germline V gene has CDR1 WSHSY and CDR2 SAAADI. CDR3 nucleotides: TGCGCCAGCAGTCGGGCAGTCAACGCTGAAGCTTTCTTT. Translated: CASSRAVNAEAFF.

Comments on this clone: The junction does not match germline at one end; this may be a read error. This chain links TRBV4-3 with TRBJ2-1, with 7 bases identical to TRBD1. Per the germline V gene, CDR1 is LGHNA and CDR2 is YSLEER. This CDR3 has 13 residues. The CDR3 loop is CASSLDRNNEQFF. The CDR3 DNA follows: TGCGCCAGCAGCTTGGACAGGAACAACGAGCAGTTCTTC.

This clone has at least ten counts. This chain links TRBV2 with TRBJ1-2; 7 bases align to TRBD1. The germline V gene has CDR1 SNHLY and CDR2 FYNNEI. The V and J ends lost 4 bases and 3 bases, in that order; junction bases with no gene match: 5. CDR3 size: 14 residues. The CDR3 DNA follows: TGTGCCAGCAGTGTTACGCAGGGGGACTATGGCTACACCTTC. Translated: CASSVTQGDYGYTF.

The chain couples TRBV5-1 to TRBJ1-3; D remains unclear. This CDR3 contains 13 residues. The V end lost 3 bases, the J end lost 2 bases, and 6 bases lay between the germline ends. Looked up from germline, CDR1 is SGHRS and CDR2 is YFSETQ. As DNA, the CDR3 is TGCGCCAGCAGCTCCACAACTGGAAACACCATATATTTT. It yields the protein CASSSTTGNTIYF.

In the case of this clone: The sample holds other DNA sequences that translate to the same CDR3. The V gene is TRBV9, the J gene TRBJ2-5, with 9 bases fitting TRBD2. CDR3 size: 16 residues. V trimming: 0 bases; J trimming: 2 bases; junction bases outside the gene matches: 5. CDR1 is SGDLS and CDR2 is YYNGEE in the germline V gene. The CDR3 reads CASSVAASGTQETQYF. CDR3 bases: TGTGCCAGCAGCGTAGCTGCTAGCGGGACACAAGAGACCCAGTACTTC. Full variable domain (remainder filled in from reference TRBV9 and TRBJ2-5): DSGVTQTPKHLITATGQRVTLRCSPRSGDLSVYWYQQSLDQGLQFLIQYYNGEERAKGNILERFSAQQFPDLHSELNLSSLELGDSALYFCASSVAASGTQETQYFGPGTRLLVL.

This chain connects TRBV7-2 to TRBJ2-5, with D perhaps assigned TRBD1 or TRBD2 (5 bases each). Germline V gene lookup returns CDR1 SGHTA and CDR2 FQGNSA. Trimming removed 4 bases from V and 5 bases from J, with 23 bases in between. This CDR3 contains 17 residues. Here the CDR3 DNA reads TGTGCCAGCAGCTACACCGGGACCCCATTACCCGGGGAGACCCAGTACTTC. It translates to CASSYTGTPLPGETQYF.

The CDR3 DNA follows: TGTGCCAGCAGCCCGGGTTTTGCGGGAGATACGCAGTATTTT. The encoded protein is CASSPGFAGDTQYF. The chain joins TRBV5-6 to TRBJ2-3, with D possibly TRBD2 on 5 matching bases. Germline V CDR1 and CDR2: SGHDT, YYEEEE. The CDR3 is 14 amino acids. V shed 4 bases and J shed 5 bases, with 14 bases lying between them.

This chain connects TRBV4-2 to TRBJ2-2, with 8 bases fitting TRBD1. The CDR3 is made up of 17 amino acids. The V gene end was trimmed by 4 bases and the J gene end by 1 base; junction bases not matched to a gene: 8. Germline values: CDR1 LGHNA, CDR2 YNFKEQ. The CDR3: CASSRLPTGGNTGELFF. The CDR3 region has the DNA TGTGCCAGCAGCCGACTACCCACAGGGGGGAACACCGGGGAGCTGTTTTTT.